The source of this TCR beta chain is a study of identical twins. TCRdb fed the 5' RACE reads into MiXCR, producing one record per CDR3 protein. In the table there are about 220,000 distinct CDR3 sequences, 7.5% of which are singletons. This CDR3 spans 16 amino acids. Germline assignment: CDR1 LGHDT and CDR2 YNNKEL (reference sequence). The V gene lost 0 bases and the J gene lost 1 base, with 10 bases spanning the gap. This clonotype was counted at least ten times. The same data also went into a second study, on yellow fever vaccine responses in identical twins.

The origin of this receptor is a woman in her late teens or twenties in good health. V usage is TRBV3-1 and J usage is TRBJ1-5; D remains unclear. The sequencing input was memory (CD45RO+) T cells sorted from blood. CDR3 bases: TGTGCCAGCAGCCAAGATATAAATACAAGCAATCAGCCCCAGCATTTT. This gives the protein CASSQDINTSNQPQHF.